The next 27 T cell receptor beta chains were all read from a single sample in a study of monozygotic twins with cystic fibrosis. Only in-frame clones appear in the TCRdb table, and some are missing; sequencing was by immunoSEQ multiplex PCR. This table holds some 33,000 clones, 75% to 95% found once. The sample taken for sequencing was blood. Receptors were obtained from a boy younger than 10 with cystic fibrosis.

CDR3 nucleotide sequence: TGTGCCAGCAGTGAACAGACAGTCCTAAATTCACCCCTCCACTTT. Residues: CASSEQTVLNSPLHF. V and J are TRBV2 and TRBJ1-6; possible D gene TRBD1, 5 bases. Trimming removed 2 bases from V and 7 bases from J, with 12 bases in between. Germline V CDR1 and CDR2: SNHLY, FYNNEI. The length of the CDR3 is 15 residues.

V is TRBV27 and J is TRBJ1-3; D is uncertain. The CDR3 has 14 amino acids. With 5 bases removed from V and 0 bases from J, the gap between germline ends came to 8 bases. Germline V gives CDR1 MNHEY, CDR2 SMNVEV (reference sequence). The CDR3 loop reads CASSKGSSGNTIYF. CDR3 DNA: TGTGCCAGCAGTAAAGGAAGCTCTGGAAACACCATATATTTT.

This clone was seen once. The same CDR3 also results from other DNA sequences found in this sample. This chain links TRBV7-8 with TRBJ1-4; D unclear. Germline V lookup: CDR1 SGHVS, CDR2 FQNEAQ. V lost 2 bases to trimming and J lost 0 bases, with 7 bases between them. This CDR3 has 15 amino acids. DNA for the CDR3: TGTGCCAGCAGCTTATCAGATGCAACTAATGAAAAACTGTTTTTT. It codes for CASSLSDATNEKLFF.

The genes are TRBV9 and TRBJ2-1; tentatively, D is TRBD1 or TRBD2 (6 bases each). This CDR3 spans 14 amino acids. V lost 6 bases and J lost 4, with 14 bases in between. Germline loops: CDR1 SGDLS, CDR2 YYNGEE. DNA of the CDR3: TGTGCCAGCAACGGGTGGGGGGCGTACAATGAGCAGTTCTTC. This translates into CASNGWGAYNEQFF.

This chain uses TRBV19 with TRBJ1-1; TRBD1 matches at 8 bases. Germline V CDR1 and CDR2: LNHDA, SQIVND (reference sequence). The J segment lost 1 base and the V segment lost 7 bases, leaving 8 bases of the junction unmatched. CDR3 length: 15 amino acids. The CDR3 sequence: CASTIGGTGNTEAFF. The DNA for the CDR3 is TGTGCCAGTACCATCGGGGGGACAGGGAACACTGAAGCTTTCTTT. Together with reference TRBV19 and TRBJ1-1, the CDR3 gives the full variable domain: DGGITQSPKYLFRKEGQNVTLSCEQNLNHDAMYWYRQDPGQGLRLIYYSQIVNDFQKGDIAEGYSVSREKKESFPLTVTSAQKNPTAFYLCASTIGGTGNTEAFFGQGTRLTVV.

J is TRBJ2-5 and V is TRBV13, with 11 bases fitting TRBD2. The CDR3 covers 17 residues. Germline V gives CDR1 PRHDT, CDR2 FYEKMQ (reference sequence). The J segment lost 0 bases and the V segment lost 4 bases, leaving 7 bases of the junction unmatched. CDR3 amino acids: CASSSPSTSGNQETQYF. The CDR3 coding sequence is TGTGCCAGCAGCTCGCCCTCGACTAGCGGGAACCAAGAGACCCAGTACTTC. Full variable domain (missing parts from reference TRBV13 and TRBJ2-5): AAGVIQSPRHLIKEKRETATLKCYPIPRHDTVYWYQQGPGQDPQFLISFYEKMQSDKGSIPDRFSAQQFSDYHSELNMSSLELGDSALYFCASSSPSTSGNQETQYFGPGTRLLVL.

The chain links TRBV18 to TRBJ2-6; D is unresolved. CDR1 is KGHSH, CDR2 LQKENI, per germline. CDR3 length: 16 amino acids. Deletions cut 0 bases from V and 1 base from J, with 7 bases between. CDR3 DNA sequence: TGTGCCAGCTCACCACCGTTGGCATCTGGGGCCAACGTCCTGACTTTC. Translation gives CASSPPLASGANVLTF.

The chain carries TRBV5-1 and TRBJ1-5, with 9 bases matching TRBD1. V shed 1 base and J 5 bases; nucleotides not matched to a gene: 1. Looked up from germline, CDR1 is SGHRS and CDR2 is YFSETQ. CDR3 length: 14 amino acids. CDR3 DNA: TGCGCCAGCAGCTTGACAGGGGGCGATCAGCCCCAGCATTTT. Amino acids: CASSLTGGDQPQHF.

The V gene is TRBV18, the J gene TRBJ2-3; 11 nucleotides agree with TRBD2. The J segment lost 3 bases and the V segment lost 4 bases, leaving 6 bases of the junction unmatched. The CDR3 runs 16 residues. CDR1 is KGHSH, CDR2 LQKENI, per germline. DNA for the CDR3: TGTGCCAGCTCACAGATGACTAGCGGGGAGACAGATACGCAGTATTTT. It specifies CASSQMTSGETDTQYF.

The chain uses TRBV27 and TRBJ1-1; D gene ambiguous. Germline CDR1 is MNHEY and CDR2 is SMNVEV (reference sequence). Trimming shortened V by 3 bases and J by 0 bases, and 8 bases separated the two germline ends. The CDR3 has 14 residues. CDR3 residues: CASSFGRLNTEAFF. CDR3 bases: TGTGCCAGCAGTTTTGGACGGCTGAACACTGAAGCTTTCTTT.

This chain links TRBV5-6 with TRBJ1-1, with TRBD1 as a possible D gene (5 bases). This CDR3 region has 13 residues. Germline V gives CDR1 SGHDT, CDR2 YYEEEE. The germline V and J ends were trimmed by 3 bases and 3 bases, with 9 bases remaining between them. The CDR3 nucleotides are TGTGCCAGCAGCTGGGGGGGAGACACTGAAGCTTTCTTT. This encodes CASSWGGDTEAFF.

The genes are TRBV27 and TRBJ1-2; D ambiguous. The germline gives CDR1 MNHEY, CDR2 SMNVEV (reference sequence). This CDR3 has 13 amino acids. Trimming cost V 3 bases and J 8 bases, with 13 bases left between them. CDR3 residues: CASSFRTGKGYTF. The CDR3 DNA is TGTGCCAGCAGTTTTAGGACTGGCAAAGGCTACACCTTC.

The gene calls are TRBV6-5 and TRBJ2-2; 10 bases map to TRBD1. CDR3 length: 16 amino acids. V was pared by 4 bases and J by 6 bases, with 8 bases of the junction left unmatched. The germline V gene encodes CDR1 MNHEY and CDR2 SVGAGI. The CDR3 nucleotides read TGTGCCAGCAGTTCCGGGACAGGGGTCGGAGCCGGGGAGCTGTTTTTT. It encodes CASSSGTGVGAGELFF.

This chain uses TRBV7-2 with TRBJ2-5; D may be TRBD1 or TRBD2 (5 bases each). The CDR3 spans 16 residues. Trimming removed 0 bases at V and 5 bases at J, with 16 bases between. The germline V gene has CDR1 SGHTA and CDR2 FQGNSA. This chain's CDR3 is CASSLASVGEFETQYF. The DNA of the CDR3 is TGTGCCAGCAGCTTAGCTTCAGTGGGGGAGTTTGAGACCCAGTACTTC. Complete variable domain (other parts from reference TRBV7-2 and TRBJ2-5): GAGVSQSPSNKVTEKGKDVELRCDPISGHTALYWYRQSLGQGLEFLIYFQGNSAPDKSGLPSDRFSAERTGGSVSTLTIQRTQQEDSAVYLCASSLASVGEFETQYFGPGTRLLVL.

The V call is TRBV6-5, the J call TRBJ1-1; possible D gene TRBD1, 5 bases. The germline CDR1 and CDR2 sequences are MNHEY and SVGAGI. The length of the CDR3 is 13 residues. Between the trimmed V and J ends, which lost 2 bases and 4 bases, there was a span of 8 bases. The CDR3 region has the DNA TGTGCCAGCAGTTACGGAAGGGGCACTGAAGCTTTCTTT. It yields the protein CASSYGRGTEAFF.

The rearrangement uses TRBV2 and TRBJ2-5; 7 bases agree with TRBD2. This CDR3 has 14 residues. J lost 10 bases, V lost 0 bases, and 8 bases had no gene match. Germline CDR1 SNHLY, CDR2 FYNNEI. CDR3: CASSEAGDYGDQYF. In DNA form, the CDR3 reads TGTGCCAGCAGTGAAGCCGGGGACTACGGGGACCAGTACTTC.

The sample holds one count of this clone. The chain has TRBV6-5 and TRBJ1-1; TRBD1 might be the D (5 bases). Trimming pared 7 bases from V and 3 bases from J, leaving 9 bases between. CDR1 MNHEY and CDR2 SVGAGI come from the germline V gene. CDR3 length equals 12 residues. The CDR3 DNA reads TGTGCCAGCAACCAGGGAGACACTGAAGCTTTCTTT. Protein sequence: CASNQGDTEAFF.

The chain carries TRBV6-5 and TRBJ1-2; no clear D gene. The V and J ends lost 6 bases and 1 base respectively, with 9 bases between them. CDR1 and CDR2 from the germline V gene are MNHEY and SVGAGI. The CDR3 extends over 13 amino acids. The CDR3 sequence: CASRRASNYGYTF. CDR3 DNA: TGTGCCAGCAGAAGAGCCAGTAACTATGGCTACACCTTC.

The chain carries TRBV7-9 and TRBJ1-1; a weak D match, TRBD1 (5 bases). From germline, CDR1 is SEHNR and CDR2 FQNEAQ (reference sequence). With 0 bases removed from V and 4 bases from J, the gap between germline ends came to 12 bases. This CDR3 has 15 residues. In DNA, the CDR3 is TGTGCCAGCAGCTTAGCTTTCGGCAGGGCCACTGAAGCTTTCTTT. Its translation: CASSLAFGRATEAFF.

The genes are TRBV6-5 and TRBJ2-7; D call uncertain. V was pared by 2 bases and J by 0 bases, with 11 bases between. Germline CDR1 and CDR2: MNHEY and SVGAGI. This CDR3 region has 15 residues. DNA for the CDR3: TGTGCCAGCAGTTACGACGGTCAGTTCTCCTACGAGCAGTACTTC. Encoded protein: CASSYDGQFSYEQYF.

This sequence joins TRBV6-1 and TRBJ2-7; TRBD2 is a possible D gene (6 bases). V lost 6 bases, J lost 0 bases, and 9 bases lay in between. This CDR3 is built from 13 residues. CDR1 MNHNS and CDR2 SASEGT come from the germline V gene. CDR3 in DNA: TGTGCCAGCAGCACCGGGAGCTCCTACGAGCAGTACTTC. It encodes CASSTGSSYEQYF.

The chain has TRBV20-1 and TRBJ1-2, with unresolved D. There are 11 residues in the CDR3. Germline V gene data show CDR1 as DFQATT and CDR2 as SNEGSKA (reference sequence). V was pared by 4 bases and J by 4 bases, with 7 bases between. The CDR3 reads CSAIPPYGYTF. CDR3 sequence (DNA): TGCAGTGCTATCCCTCCCTATGGCTACACCTTC.

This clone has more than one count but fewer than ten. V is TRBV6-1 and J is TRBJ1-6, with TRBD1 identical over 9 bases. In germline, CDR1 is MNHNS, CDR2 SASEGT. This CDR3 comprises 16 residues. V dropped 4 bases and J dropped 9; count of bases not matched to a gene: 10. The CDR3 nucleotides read TGTGCCAGCAGTGGAGGGGAGGGACAGGGTTCTTCACCCCTCCACTTT. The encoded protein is CASSGGEGQGSSPLHF.

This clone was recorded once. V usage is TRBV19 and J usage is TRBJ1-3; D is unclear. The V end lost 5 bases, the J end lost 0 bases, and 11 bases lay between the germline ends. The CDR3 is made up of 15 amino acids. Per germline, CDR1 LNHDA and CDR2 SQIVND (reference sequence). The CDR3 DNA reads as TGTGCCAGTAGTTTCCCCGGCGCCTCTGGAAACACCATATATTTT. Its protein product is CASSFPGASGNTIYF.

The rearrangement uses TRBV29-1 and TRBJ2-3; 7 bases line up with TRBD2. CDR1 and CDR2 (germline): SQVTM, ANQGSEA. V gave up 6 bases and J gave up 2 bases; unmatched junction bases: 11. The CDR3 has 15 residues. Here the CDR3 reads CSVEPGGMITDTQYF. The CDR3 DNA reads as TGCAGCGTGGAACCGGGAGGAATGATCACAGATACGCAGTATTTT.

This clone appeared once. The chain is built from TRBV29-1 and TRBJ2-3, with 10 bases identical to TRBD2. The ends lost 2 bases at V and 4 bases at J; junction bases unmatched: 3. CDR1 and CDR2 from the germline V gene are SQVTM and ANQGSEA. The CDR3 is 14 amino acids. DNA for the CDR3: TGCAGCGTTGAAAGGGGACTAGCGTCAGATACGCAGTATTTT. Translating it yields CSVERGLASDTQYF.

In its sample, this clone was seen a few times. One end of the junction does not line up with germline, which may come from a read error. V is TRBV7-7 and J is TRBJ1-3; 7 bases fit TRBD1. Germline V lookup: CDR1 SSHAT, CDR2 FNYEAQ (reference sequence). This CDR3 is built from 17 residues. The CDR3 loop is CASSFRDSFPSGNTIYF. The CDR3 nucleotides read TGTGCTAGCAGCTTCAGGGACAGCTTTCCCTCTGGAAACACCATATATTTT. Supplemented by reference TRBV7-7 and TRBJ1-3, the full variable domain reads GAGVSQSPRYKVTKRGQDVTLRCDPISSHATLYWYQQALGQGPEFLTYFNYEAQPDKSGLPSDRFSAERPEGSISTLTIQRTEQRDSAMYRCASSFRDSFPSGNTIYFGEGSWLTVV.